This T cell receptor (beta chain) is drawn from a study of blood T cells in healthy people across ages. This clonotype was observed at least ten times. Its matching antigen is unknown. Each donor had about 9.6 milliliters of peripheral blood drawn. Notes on the study in general: TCR beta diversity tracked closely with naive T cell percentage.

Alongside a J-beta primer mix, a sample-barcoded 5' primer served in a second PCR lasting roughly 7 to 12 cycles. TCRdb reanalysed the 5' RACE reads using MiXCR and keeps one entry per CDR3 protein. The sample yields around 1,500,000 distinct CDR3 sequences, 28% seen once. Input material: blood. This TCR was recovered from a woman younger than 45 in good health.

The CDR3 nucleotides are TGTGCCATCAGTGAGTCTGGCGGGAGTTTGGGCGAGCAGTACTTC. It yields the protein CAISESGGSLGEQYF. The chain uses TRBV10-3 and TRBJ2-7, with 7 positions matching TRBD2. With 0 bases clipped from V and 6 bases from J, the junction kept 8 bases outside the gene matches. This CDR3 contains 15 residues. Germline CDR1 is ENHRY and CDR2 is SYGVKD.